Listed below are T cell receptor beta chains from one sample, sequenced in a study of CD8+ T cells in alopecia areata. Profiled with immunoSEQ multiplex PCR; TCRdb holds only in-frame clones, not every one. The sample contains hundreds of thousands of clones, roughly two fifths of which appear only once. The starting material was CD4+ T cells sorted from blood, obtained at approximately week 30, from a patient treated with tofacitinib. The origin of the receptors is a human donor with alopecia areata. The CDR3 runs from the conserved cysteine through the conserved F or W. A D gene is named only where the DNA matches it firmly. Only some rows state a clone size, as once, few, many or a class for expanded clones.

NA	TRBJ1-1	NA	14	TRBV10-2	CASSESKMNTEAFF	TGCGCCAGCAGTGAGTCGAAGATGAACACTGAAGCTTTCTTT
few	TRBJ2-5	TRBD1	12	TRBV29-1	CSGDRGGETQYF	TGCAGCGGGGACAGGGGAGGAGAGACCCAGTACTTC
NA	TRBJ1-2	NA	13	TRBV7-9	CASSLDVRSGYTF	TGTGCCAGCAGCTTAGACGTAAGGAGTGGCTACACCTTC
NA	TRBJ2-2	TRBD1	15	TRBV25-1	CASTRTGANTGELFF	TGTGCCAGCACTCGGACAGGTGCGAACACCGGGGAGCTGTTTTTT
NA	TRBJ1-1	NA	12	TRBV19	CASSIRGTEAFF	TGTGCCAGTAGTATAAGGGGCACTGAAGCTTTCTTT
NA	TRBJ2-5	NA	15	TRBV7-9	CASSAGIGAQETQYF	TGTGCCAGCAGCGCGGGAATCGGGGCCCAAGAGACCCAGTACTTC
few	TRBJ1-5	NA	12	TRBV2	CASRGYNQPQHF	TGTGCCAGCAGGGGGTACAATCAGCCCCAGCATTTT
NA	TRBJ2-6	TRBD1	17	TRBV11-2	CASSPGTGVNLANVLTF	TGTGCCAGCAGCCCCGGGACAGGAGTAAACTTGGCCAACGTCCTGACTTTC
NA	TRBJ1-1	NA	14	TRBV27	CASSLMGFGQGAFF	TGTGCCAGCAGTTTAATGGGGTTTGGGCAGGGGGCTTTCTTT
NA	TRBJ2-7	NA	12	TRBV5-1	CASSPDKFGQYF	TGCGCCAGCAGCCCCGACAAGTTCGGGCAGTACTTC
NA	TRBJ2-3	TRBD2	17	TRBV5-6	CASSLPRTSGGADTQYF	TGTGCCAGCAGCTTACCCCGGACTAGCGGGGGGGCAGATACGCAGTATTTT
NA	TRBJ2-7	NA	15	TRBV10-3	CAISRGQGSLYEQYF	TGTGCCATCAGTAGGGGCCAGGGATCTCTCTACGAGCAGTACTTC
NA	TRBJ1-2	TRBD1	15	TRBV7-2	CASSLVKDRLRGYTF	TGTGCCAGCAGCTTAGTTAAGGACAGGCTTCGGGGCTACACCTTC
NA	TRBJ1-4	TRBD1	14	TRBV18	CASSRQGPNEKLFF	TGTGCCAGCTCCCGACAGGGACCTAATGAAAAACTGTTTTTT
many	TRBJ2-1	NA	13	TRBV7-9	CASSLGANNEQFF	TGTGCCAGCAGCTTAGGGGCTAACAATGAGCAGTTCTTC
few	TRBJ2-5	NA	13	TRBV28	CASSLGGGETQYF	TGTGCCAGCAGTTTGGGAGGGGGTGAGACCCAGTACTTC
NA	TRBJ1-2	NA	13	TRBV6-5	CASRNRESGGYTF	TGTGCCAGCAGGAACCGGGAGTCGGGTGGCTACACCTTC
NA	TRBJ1-5	NA	13	TRBV30	CAWSPHPNQPQHF	TGTGCCTGGAGTCCCCACCCAAATCAGCCCCAGCATTTT
NA	TRBJ2-6	TRBD1	13	TRBV25-1	CARGPDRSPGLTF	TGTGCCAGAGGACCGGACAGGTCCCCTGGGCTGACTTTC
few	TRBJ2-2	NA	13	TRBV6-6	CASSSRDFRELFF	TGTGCCAGCAGTTCCCGGGATTTCCGGGAGCTGTTTTTT
few	TRBJ1-5	TRBD1	14	TRBV7-9	CASSMGQGFQPQHF	TGTGCCAGCAGCATGGGACAGGGGTTTCAGCCCCAGCATTTT
NA	TRBJ1-1	NA	12	TRBV15	CATSPGVTEAFF	TGTGCCACCAGCCCAGGGGTAACTGAAGCTTTCTTT
few	TRBJ2-7	NA	13	TRBV6-1	CASSAQGGYEQYF	TGTGCCAGCAGTGCACAGGGAGGCTACGAGCAGTACTTC
few	TRBJ2-5	TRBD2	14	TRBV7-6	CASSLAGELETQYF	TGTGCCAGCAGCTTGGCGGGGGAGTTGGAGACCCAGTACTTC
NA	TRBJ2-6	NA	15	TRBV27	CASSIIPSGANVLTF	TGTGCCAGCAGTATAATTCCCTCTGGGGCCAACGTCCTGACTTTC
NA	TRBJ1-2	NA	14	TRBV5-6	CASSNMGHTYGYTF	TGTGCCAGCAGCAACATGGGGCATACCTATGGCTACACCTTC
few	TRBJ2-6	NA	18	TRBV4-2	CASSQDLSGGRGANVLTF	TGTGCCAGCAGCCAAGATCTGTCCGGGGGGCGTGGGGCCAACGTCCTGACTTTC
NA	TRBJ2-5	TRBD2	16	TRBV5-1	CASSRGLAGAQETQYF	TGCGCCAGCAGCAGGGGACTAGCGGGAGCTCAAGAGACCCAGTACTTC
NA	TRBJ1-1	TRBD1	12	TRBV29-1	CSGGTANTEAFF	TGCAGCGGGGGGACAGCGAACACTGAAGCTTTCTTT
few	TRBJ1-2	NA	15	TRBV30	CAWSVKQVWGHGYTF	TGTGCCTGGAGTGTAAAGCAGGTTTGGGGGCATGGCTACACCTTC
NA	TRBJ2-7	TRBD1	15	TRBV4-1	CASSQQTGGRYEQYF	TGCGCCAGCAGCCAACAGACAGGGGGTCGGTACGAGCAGTACTTC
NA	TRBJ2-7	NA	15	TRBV4-2	CASSQDRDGLWEQYF	TGTGCCAGCAGCCAGGACCGGGACGGGCTGTGGGAGCAGTACTTC
NA	TRBJ1-1	NA	12	TRBV7-9	CASSLFPQEAFF	TGTGCCAGCAGCTTATTTCCCCAAGAAGCTTTCTTT